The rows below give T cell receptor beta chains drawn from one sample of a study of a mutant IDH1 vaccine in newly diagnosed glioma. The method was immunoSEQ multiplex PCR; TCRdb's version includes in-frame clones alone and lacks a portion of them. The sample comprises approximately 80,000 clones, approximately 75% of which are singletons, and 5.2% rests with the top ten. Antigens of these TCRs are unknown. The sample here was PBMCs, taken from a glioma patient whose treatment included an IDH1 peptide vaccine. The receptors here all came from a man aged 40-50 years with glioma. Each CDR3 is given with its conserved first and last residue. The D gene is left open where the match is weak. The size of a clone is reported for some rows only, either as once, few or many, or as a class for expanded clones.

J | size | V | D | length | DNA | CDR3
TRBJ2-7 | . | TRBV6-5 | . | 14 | TGTGCCAGCAGTCGACGACAACAGGTTTACGCGCAGTACTTC | CASSRRQQVYAQYF
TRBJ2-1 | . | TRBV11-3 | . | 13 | TGTGCCAGCAGCTTAGCCCAGTACAATGAGCAGTTCTTC | CASSLAQYNEQFF
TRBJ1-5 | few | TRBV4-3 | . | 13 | TGCGCCAGCAGCCAAGGGTCCTATCAGCCCCAGCATTTT | CASSQGSYQPQHF
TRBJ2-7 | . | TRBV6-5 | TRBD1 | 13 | TGTGCCAGCAGGCTACAGGGGGCCTACGAGCAGTACTTC | CASRLQGAYEQYF
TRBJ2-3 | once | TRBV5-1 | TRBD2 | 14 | TGCGCCAGCAGGACTAGCGGGGGATGGGATACGCAGTATTTT | CASRTSGGWDTQYF
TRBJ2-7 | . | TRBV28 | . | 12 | TGTGCCAGCAGTTTATCGGGCTACGAGCAGTACTTC | CASSLSGYEQYF
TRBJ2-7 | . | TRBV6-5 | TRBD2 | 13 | TGTGCCAGCAGTGCTAGCGGCCCCTACGAGCAGTACTTC | CASSASGPYEQYF
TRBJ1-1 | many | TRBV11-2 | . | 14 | TGTGCCAGCAGAAATTCAGGCGGGAACACTGAAGCTTTCTTT | CASRNSGGNTEAFF
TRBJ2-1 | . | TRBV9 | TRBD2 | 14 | TGTGCCAGCAGCGTGGGCGGGGGGTACAATGAGCAGTTCTTC | CASSVGGGYNEQFF
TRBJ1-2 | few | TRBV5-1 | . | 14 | TGCGCCAGCAGCTTGAGGGTGGCCCCCTATGGCTACACCTTC | CASSLRVAPYGYTF
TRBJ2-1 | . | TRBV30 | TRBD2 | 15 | TGTGCCTGGTTGGGGGAGGGACTAGCCTACAATGAGCAGTTCTTC | CAWLGEGLAYNEQFF
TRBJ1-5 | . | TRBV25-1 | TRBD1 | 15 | TGTGCCAGCAGTGAACAGGGGGTTAGCAATCAGCCCCAGCATTTT | CASSEQGVSNQPQHF
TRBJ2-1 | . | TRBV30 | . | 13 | TGTGCCTGGAGGCGCGGGACTTACAATGAGCAGTTCTTC | CAWRRGTYNEQFF
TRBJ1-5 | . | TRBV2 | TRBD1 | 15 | TGTGCCAGCAGGACAGGGGGAAGGAGCAATCAGCCCCAGCATTTT | CASRTGGRSNQPQHF
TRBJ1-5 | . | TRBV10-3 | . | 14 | TGTGCCATCAGTGCTGACAGCGGATATCAGCCCCAGCATTTT | CAISADSGYQPQHF
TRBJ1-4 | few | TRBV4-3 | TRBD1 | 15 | TGCGCCAGCAGCCAAGAGAGGACAGGGGTTGAAAAACTGTTTTTT | CASSQERTGVEKLFF
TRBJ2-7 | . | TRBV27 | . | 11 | TGTGCCAGCAGTCCACTCTACGAGCAGTACTTC | CASSPLYEQYF
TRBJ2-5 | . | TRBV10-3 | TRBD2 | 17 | TGTGCCATCAGTGAGTCCCACCGCCCTAGCGGCCAAGAGACCCAGTACTTC | CAISESHRPSGQETQYF
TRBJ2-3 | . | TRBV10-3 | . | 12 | TGTGCCATCAGCTCGGGGACAGATACGCAGTATTTT | CAISSGTDTQYF
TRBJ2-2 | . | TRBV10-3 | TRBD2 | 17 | TGTGCCACGCGGGGGTTAGCGGGATGGGGCGGCACCGGGGAGCTGTTTTTT | CATRGLAGWGGTGELFF
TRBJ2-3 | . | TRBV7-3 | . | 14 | TGTGCCAGCAGCCAGAGGGGGAGCACAGATACGCAGTATTTT | CASSQRGSTDTQYF
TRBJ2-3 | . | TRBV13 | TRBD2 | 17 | TGTGCCAGCAGCCTCCTCACTAGCGGGAGTCGAACAGATACGCAGTATTTT | CASSLLTSGSRTDTQYF
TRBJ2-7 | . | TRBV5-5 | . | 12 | TGTGCCAGCAGCTTGGCGCTATACGAGCAGTACTTC | CASSLALYEQYF
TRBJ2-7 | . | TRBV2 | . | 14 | TGTGCCAGCGACCCCGGGACTCCGAGCTACGAGCAGTACTTC | CASDPGTPSYEQYF
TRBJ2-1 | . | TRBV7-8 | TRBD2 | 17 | TGTGCCAGCAGCCAGCGCGGCAGGGAGGGCGGAAACAATGAGCAGTTCTTC | CASSQRGREGGNNEQFF
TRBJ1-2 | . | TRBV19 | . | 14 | TGTGCCAGTAGTATAGACGGCAGGGACTATGGCTACACCTTC | CASSIDGRDYGYTF
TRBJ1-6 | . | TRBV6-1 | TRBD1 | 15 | TGTGCCAGCATCCTAAAGGACAGGGTTAATTCACCCCTCCACTTT | CASILKDRVNSPLHF
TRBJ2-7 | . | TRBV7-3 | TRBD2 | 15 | TGTGCCAGCAGCTTAAACGGCGGGAGAGGATACGAGCAGTACTTC | CASSLNGGRGYEQYF
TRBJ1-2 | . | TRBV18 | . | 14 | TGTGCCAGCTCACCGACCGGGACGGGCTATGGCTACACCTTC | CASSPTGTGYGYTF
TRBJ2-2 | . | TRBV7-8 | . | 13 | TGTGCCAGCAGCTTGCTTCTTTCCGGGGAGCTGTTTTTT | CASSLLLSGELFF
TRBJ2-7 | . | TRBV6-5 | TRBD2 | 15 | TGTGCCAGCAGTCCGACTAGCGGGGGACCCTACGAGCAGTACTTC | CASSPTSGGPYEQYF
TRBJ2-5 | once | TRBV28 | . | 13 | TGTGCCAGCAGCGGCCCCCCCATGGAGACCCAGTACTTC | CASSGPPMETQYF
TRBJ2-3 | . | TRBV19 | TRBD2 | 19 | TGTGCCAGTAGTACCCGGACTAGCGGGGGCCCCACCGTAGCAGATACGCAGTATTTT | CASSTRTSGGPTVADTQYF
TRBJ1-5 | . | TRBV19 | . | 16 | TGTGCCAGTAGTATAGATCGAGGGAGAATCAATCAGCCCCAGCATTTT | CASSIDRGRINQPQHF
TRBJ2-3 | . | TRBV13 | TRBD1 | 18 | TGTGCCAGCAGTCTCCACTACGCCGGGACAGGGGACCCAGATACGCAGTATTTT | CASSLHYAGTGDPDTQYF
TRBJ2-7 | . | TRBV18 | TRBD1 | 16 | TGTGCCAGCTCACCAAGGAGGGGACAGGGGGCGAACGAGCAGTACTTC | CASSPRRGQGANEQYF
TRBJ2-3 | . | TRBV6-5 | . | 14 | TGTGCCAGCAGTTCCCGGGACCCCACAGATACGCAGTATTTT | CASSSRDPTDTQYF
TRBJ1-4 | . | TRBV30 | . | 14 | TGTGCCTGGAACACCGGGACTGGGGGGGAAAAACTGTTTTTT | CAWNTGTGGEKLFF
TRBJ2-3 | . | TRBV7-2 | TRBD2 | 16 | TGTGCCAGCAGCTTAGTACGGGGGGGTCCCACAGATACGCAGTATTTT | CASSLVRGGPTDTQYF
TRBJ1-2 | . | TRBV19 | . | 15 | TGTGCCAGTAGTTCCTCCTTTAGAGGAGGCTATGGCTACACCTTC | CASSSSFRGGYGYTF
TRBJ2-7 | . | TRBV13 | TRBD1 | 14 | TGTGCCAGCAGCTGGGGACAGGGCGTCAACGAGCAGTACTTC | CASSWGQGVNEQYF
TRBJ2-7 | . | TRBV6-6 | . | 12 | TGTGCCAGCAGGGGTCAGACCTACGAGCAGTACTTC | CASRGQTYEQYF
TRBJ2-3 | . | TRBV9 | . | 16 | TGTGCCAGCACCCCCTCTTTGGGCGGGAGCACAGATACGCAGTATTTT | CASTPSLGGSTDTQYF
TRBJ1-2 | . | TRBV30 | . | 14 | TGTGCCTGGACCGGAAGGGTGGAATACTATGGCTACACCTTC | CAWTGRVEYYGYTF
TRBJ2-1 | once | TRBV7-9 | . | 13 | TGTGCCAGCAGCCCCCTGGGGGCCAATGAGCAGTTCTTC | CASSPLGANEQFF
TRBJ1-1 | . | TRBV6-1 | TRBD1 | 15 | TGTGCCAGCAGCACCCACGGACAGGGGAACACTGAAGCTTTCTTT | CASSTHGQGNTEAFF
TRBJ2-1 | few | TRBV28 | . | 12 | TGTGCCAGCAACCCCCTAGGGAATGAGCAGTTCTTC | CASNPLGNEQFF
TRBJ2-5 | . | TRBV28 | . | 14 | TGTGCCAGCAGTCCCCCCAGGGTCCAAGAGACCCAGTACTTC | CASSPPRVQETQYF
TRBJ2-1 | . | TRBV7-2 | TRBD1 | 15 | TGTGCCAGCAGCGACCGGGACAGGAGAAACAATGAGCAGTTCTTC | CASSDRDRRNNEQFF
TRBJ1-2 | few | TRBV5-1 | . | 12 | TGCGCCAGCAGCGGCGGGGTCTATGGCTACACCTTC | CASSGGVYGYTF
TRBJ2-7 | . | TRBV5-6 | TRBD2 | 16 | TGTGCCAGCAGCTTGCTCCCGGTGGGAGGGCCGAACGAGCAGTACTTC | CASSLLPVGGPNEQYF
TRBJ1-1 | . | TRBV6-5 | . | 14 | TGTGCCAGCAGTTTCGGACAGCGGAACACTGAAGCTTTCTTT | CASSFGQRNTEAFF
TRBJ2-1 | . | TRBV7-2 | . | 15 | TGTGCCAGCAGCTTAGAATCTAGCAAAGGAAATGAGCAGTTCTTC | CASSLESSKGNEQFF
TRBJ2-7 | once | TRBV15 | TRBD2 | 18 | TGTGCCACCAGCAGAAATTTTGGACTAGCGGGGGCCTCCTACGAGCAGTACTTC | CATSRNFGLAGASYEQYF
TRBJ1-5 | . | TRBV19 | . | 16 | TGTGCCAGTAGTCTCACAGGGTCACATAGCAATCAGCCCCAGCATTTT | CASSLTGSHSNQPQHF
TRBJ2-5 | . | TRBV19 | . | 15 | TGTGCCAGCGGGCGCGGACAGTCCGTGTTAGAGACCCAGTACTTC | CASGRGQSVLETQYF
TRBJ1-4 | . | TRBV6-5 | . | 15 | TGTGCCAGCAGCCGTCAGAGGGGTGCTAATGAAAAACTGTTTTTT | CASSRQRGANEKLFF
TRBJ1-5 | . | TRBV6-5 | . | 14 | TGTGCCAGCGGCCTTTTGGGGAACAATCAGCCCCAGCATTTT | CASGLLGNNQPQHF
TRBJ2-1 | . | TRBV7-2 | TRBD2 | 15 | TGTGCCAGCAGCTTGCGGGGGGCCTCCTACAATGAGCAGTTCTTC | CASSLRGASYNEQFF
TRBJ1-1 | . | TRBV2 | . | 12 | TGTGCCAGCAGGGATTCGAACACTGAAGCTTTCTTT | CASRDSNTEAFF